This T cell receptor beta chain was captured in a study of blood T cell dynamics during melanoma immunotherapy. Study-wide findings and caveats: Clones driving repertoire changes may be melanoma-specific or general immune activation.

The sample's time point: pre-treatment baseline. Clones were sequenced by immunoSEQ multiplex PCR, and TCRdb holds only the in-frame ones, with some missing. The sample has 20,000 to 30,000 clones, roughly nine tenths seen once. As concerns this clone: Its antigen is as yet unknown.

The sequence derives from a human donor with melanoma. The sample in question was blood, obtained from a patient treated with checkpoint blockade.

CDR3 sequence (DNA): TGCGCCAGCAGCGCGGAAATGGGGTTCGGTACGCAGTATTTT. Its translation is CASSAEMGFGTQYF. This chain connects TRBV5-1 to TRBJ2-3; the D is unclear. The V gene's germline CDR1 is SGHRS and CDR2 YFSETQ. The CDR3 sequence is 14 residues long. Trimming stripped 4 bases from V and 8 bases from J, with 17 bases between.